Given below is one T cell receptor (beta chain) in context. Measured with immunoSEQ multiplex PCR; TCRdb has only the in-frame clones, and not every one. The sample has under 250,000 clones; roughly four fifths are singletons. These data originate in a study of blood T cell repertoires in COVID-19. Study details: The samples span acute and convalescent COVID-19 from the United States, Italy and Spain.

All enrollees were about 18 to 100 years old and from fewer than 30 US areas. Cohort allocation depended upon clinical history that participants reported. During the 2 weeks before they entered the study, exposed participants had met someone with a PCR-confirmed or clinician-diagnosed COVID-19 case. The germline gives CDR1 SGHKS, CDR2 YYEKEE (reference sequence). Trimming took 1 base from V and 4 from J, leaving 11 bases between them. This CDR3 has 14 amino acids. The sequenced sample was PBMCs or T cells enriched from blood (not recorded which). This clonotype was obtained from a woman aged 45-60 years who had been exposed to COVID-19. This chain uses TRBV5-5 with TRBJ1-2; D is ambiguous. The CDR3 loop reads CASSLSAMVYGYTF. The CDR3 nucleotides are TGTGCCAGCAGCTTGAGCGCCATGGTCTATGGCTACACCTTC. The entire variable domain, with the rest obtained from reference TRBV5-5 and TRBJ1-2, is as follows: DAGVTQSPTHLIKTRGQQVTLRCSPISGHKSVSWYQQVLGQGPQFIFQYYEKEERGRGNFPDRFSARQFPNYSSELNVNALLLGDSALYLCASSLSAMVYGYTFGSGTRLTVV.